Presented here are 16 T cell receptor beta chains from one specimen sequenced in a study of T cell responses to AZD1222 COVID-19 vaccine. Here immunoSEQ multiplex PCR was the method, and the copy in TCRdb shows in-frame clones only, minus some. The table records 120,000 or so clones, around 90% of them present only once. The sequences come from peripheral blood, collected on day 0 of AZD1222 vaccination. These receptors all come from an adult in good health.

The chain carries TRBV3-1 (or the pseudogene TRBV3-2) and TRBJ1-3; 9 bases line up with TRBD1. Germline CDR1 reads LGHDT; CDR2 reads YNNKEL (reference sequence). The CDR3 is 16 residues long. V gave up 5 bases and J gave up 4 bases; unmatched junction bases: 9. The DNA of the CDR3 is TGTGCCAGCAGCTCCGGGACAGGGTTAGTGGGAAACACCATATATTTT. Translated, it gives CASSSGTGLVGNTIYF.

The rearrangement joins TRBV30 to TRBJ1-5, with unresolved D. Per the germline V gene, CDR1 is GTSNPN and CDR2 is SVGIG (reference sequence). CDR3 length: 13 amino acids. V gave up 4 bases and J gave up 6 bases, with 13 bases separating them. The CDR3 region is CAWTRAEGQPQHF. Written as DNA, the CDR3 is TGTGCCTGGACAAGGGCAGAGGGTCAGCCCCAGCATTTT.

The J gene is TRBJ1-1, the V gene TRBV4-1; D possibly corresponds to TRBD1 (5 bases). Trimming removed 4 bases at V and 5 bases at J, with 11 bases between. This CDR3 is built from 13 residues. Germline CDR1 is MGHRA and CDR2 is YSYEKL. The CDR3 sequence is CASSREGRTEAFF. In DNA form, the CDR3 reads TGCGCCAGCAGCCGCGAGGGGAGGACTGAAGCTTTCTTT.

The rearrangement uses TRBV5-1 and TRBJ1-2; no definite D call. Trimming left V 0 bases short and J 4 bases short, with 7 bases between. This CDR3 region has 13 residues. Per the germline V gene, CDR1 is SGHRS and CDR2 is YFSETQ. The chain's CDR3 is CASSLGGIYGYTF. The CDR3 DNA is TGCGCCAGCAGCTTGGGAGGGATCTATGGCTACACCTTC.

The chain is built from TRBV4-1 and TRBJ1-3; a possible D gene is TRBD1 (5 bases). V lost 2 bases to trimming and J lost 4 bases, with 15 bases between them. CDR1 is MGHRA, CDR2 YSYEKL, per germline. The CDR3 contains 16 residues. The CDR3 here is CASSQPSTEKGNTIYF. As DNA, the CDR3 is TGCGCCAGCAGCCAACCTTCGACAGAGAAAGGAAACACCATATATTTT.

The chain has TRBV11-2 and TRBJ1-2; possibly TRBD1 for D (6 bases). Germline-derived CDR1 and CDR2 are SGHAT and FQNNGV. The CDR3 is 13 amino acids. Trimming shortened V by 5 bases and J by 4 bases, and 11 bases separated the two germline ends. CDR3 in amino acids: CASSPDRTYGYTF. CDR3 DNA: TGTGCCAGCAGCCCGGACAGAACCTATGGCTACACCTTC.

This chain connects TRBV9 to TRBJ1-1, with a weak D call TRBD1 (5 bases). The CDR3 totals 15 residues. V lost 0 bases and J 4 bases, leaving 13 bases between the germline ends. The germline V gene has CDR1 SGDLS and CDR2 YYNGEE. The CDR3: CASSVGLGGSTEAFF. The DNA of the CDR3 is TGTGCCAGCAGCGTAGGTTTGGGGGGAAGCACTGAAGCTTTCTTT.

The V gene is TRBV12-5, the J gene TRBJ2-2, with D maybe TRBD1 (6 bases). The CDR3 length is 14 residues. Trimming shortened V by 7 bases and J by 1 base, and 10 bases separated the two germline ends. The V gene's germline CDR1 is LGHNT and CDR2 FRNRAP. The CDR3 nucleotides read TGTGCTAGTGTCGGGACAATGAACACCGGGGAGCTGTTTTTT. Its protein is CASVGTMNTGELFF. The whole variable domain, remainder taken from reference TRBV12-5 and TRBJ2-2, is DARVTQTPRHKVTEMGQEVTMRCQPILGHNTVFWYRQTMMQGLELLAYFRNRAPLDDSGMPKDRFSAEMPDATLATLKIQPSEPRDSAVYFCASVGTMNTGELFFGEGSRLTVL.

This clone was seen a single time. This chain uses TRBV10-3 with TRBJ2-2, with D possibly being TRBD2 (6 bases). The CDR3 has 14 amino acids. Trimming took 7 bases from V and 4 from J, leaving 13 bases between them. CDR1 and CDR2 from the germline V gene are ENHRY and SYGVKD. The CDR3 protein is CAIKEGDSTGELFF. In DNA, the CDR3 is TGTGCCATCAAGGAGGGAGATAGCACCGGGGAGCTGTTTTTT.

This chain joins TRBV28 and TRBJ2-7; no clear D. This CDR3 spans 14 amino acids. From germline, CDR1 is MDHEN and CDR2 SYDVKM. With 5 bases removed from V and 2 bases from J, the gap between germline ends came to 13 bases. The CDR3 bases are TGTGCCAGCAGTCCCCCGTACGGAGCCTACGAGCAGTACTTC. It encodes CASSPPYGAYEQYF.

The genes are TRBV14 and TRBJ1-1; D unclear. This CDR3 comprises 15 residues. The germline CDR1 and CDR2 sequences are SGHDN and FVKESK. Trimming stripped 1 base from V and 6 bases from J, with 15 bases between. The CDR3 is CASSQGRHSYAEAFF. Here the CDR3 DNA reads TGTGCCAGCAGCCAAGGTCGACACTCCTATGCTGAAGCTTTCTTT.

The chain recombines TRBV5-1 with TRBJ2-7, with TRBD2 matching over 10 bases. V shed 4 bases, J shed 12 bases, and the junction held 10 bases outside the gene matches. The CDR3 loop spans 13 amino acids. Looked up from germline, CDR1 is SGHRS and CDR2 is YFSETQ. In nucleotides, the CDR3 is TGCGCCAGCAGCATTAGCGGGGGGCTAGGTGCGTACTTC. Translation: CASSISGGLGAYF.

The rearrangement links TRBV7-8 to TRBJ2-1; the D call may be TRBD1 or TRBD2 (5 bases each). Germline V gene sequence: CDR1 SGHVS, CDR2 FQNEAQ. Trimming shortened V by 3 bases and J by 4 bases, and 13 bases separated the two germline ends. The CDR3 loop spans 15 amino acids. In DNA form, the CDR3 reads TGTGCCAGCAGCTTCGGGACGTTACAGTACAATGAGCAGTTCTTC. Residues: CASSFGTLQYNEQFF.

The chain recombines TRBV29-1 with TRBJ2-7; TRBD2 might be the D (6 bases). The V and J ends lost 6 bases and 0 bases respectively, with 15 bases between them. This CDR3 is built from 14 residues. The germline CDR1 and CDR2 sequences are SQVTM and ANQGSEA. CDR3 nucleotide sequence: TGCAGCGTCTCGGGACTCCAGAGCTCCTACGAGCAGTACTTC. Amino acid sequence: CSVSGLQSSYEQYF.

The V gene is TRBV5-1, the J gene TRBJ2-3, with 9 bases lining up with TRBD1. In germline, CDR1 is SGHRS, CDR2 YFSETQ. The ends lost 2 bases at V and 3 bases at J; junction bases unmatched: 7. The CDR3 has 16 amino acids. CDR3 in amino acids: CASSLVGTGLTDTQYF. The CDR3 DNA reads TGCGCCAGCAGCTTAGTAGGGACAGGGCTTACAGATACGCAGTATTTT.

The chain combines TRBV27 with TRBJ1-5; D gene unclear. Germline lookup yields CDR1 MNHEY and CDR2 SMNVEV (reference sequence). The CDR3 totals 16 residues. Deletions cut 6 bases from V and 7 bases from J, with 22 bases between. The CDR3: CASRRYGPRPGQPQHF. The CDR3 DNA follows: TGTGCCAGCAGACGCTACGGACCCAGGCCGGGACAGCCCCAGCATTTT.